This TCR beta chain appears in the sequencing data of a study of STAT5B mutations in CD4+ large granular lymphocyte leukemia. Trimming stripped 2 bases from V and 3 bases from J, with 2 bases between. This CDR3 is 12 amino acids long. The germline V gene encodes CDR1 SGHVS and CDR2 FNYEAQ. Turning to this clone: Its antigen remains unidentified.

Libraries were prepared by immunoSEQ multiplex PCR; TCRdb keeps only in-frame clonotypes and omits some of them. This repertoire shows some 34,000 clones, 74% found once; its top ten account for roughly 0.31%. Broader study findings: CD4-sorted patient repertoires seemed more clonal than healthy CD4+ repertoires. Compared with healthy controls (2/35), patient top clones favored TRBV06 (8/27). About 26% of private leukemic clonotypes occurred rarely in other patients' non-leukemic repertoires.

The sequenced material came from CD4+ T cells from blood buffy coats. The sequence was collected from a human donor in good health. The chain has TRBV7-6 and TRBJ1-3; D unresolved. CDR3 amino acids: CASSLNGNTIYF. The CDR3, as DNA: TGTGCCAGCAGCTTAAATGGAAACACCATATATTTT.